This TCR beta chain was sequenced during a study of CD8+CD57+ T cells in acquired aplastic anemia. Turning to the study itself: Quantities of DNA derived from sorted CD4+ and CD8+ cells averaged approximately 3.3 ug.

The study, taken as a whole, reports: Controls and patients did not differ significantly in CD8+ Simpson's diversity. Patients and controls shared 25 to 35 CD8+ CDR3 sequences, highly expressed in patients.

The authors sequenced patients whose flow cytometry had shown CD8+CD57+ cell expansion. Untreated patients provided the blood samples, with no therapy given before sampling. The CDR3 is 15 amino acids. Losses at the gene ends were 0 bases for V and 7 bases for J; bases not matched to a gene: 9. CDR1 is GTSNPN, CDR2 SVGIG, per germline (reference sequence). This clonotype was found a few times. Antigen unknown. TCR beta VDJ and CDR3 were profiled, and genomic DNA was the template. TCRdb redid the calling of the reads with MiXCR, one entry per CDR3 protein. Of around 430,000 distinct CDR3 sequences listed, approximately 33% are singletons.

The receptor comes from a human donor with aplastic anemia. Specimen: sorted CD4+, CD8+, or CD8+CD57+ T cells (not recorded which) from PBMCs. V and J are TRBV30 and TRBJ2-7; 10 bases are a match to TRBD1. The CDR3 here is CAWSVLGTGVGEQYF. In nucleotides, the CDR3 is TGTGCCTGGAGTGTATTAGGGACAGGGGTGGGAGAGCAGTACTTC.